What follows is one TCR beta chain and its context. This clone was recorded a few times. There is no known antigen for this receptor. Per-nucleotide qualities are absent, and no much larger clonotype sits a single base away. Each donor gave one peripheral blood draw, averaging approximately 110 mL, which was collected into heparinised tubes. Naive, central memory, regulatory and stem cell-like memory CD4+ T cells were sorted on a BD FACSAria II using a panel including CD45RO, CCR7, CD25, CD127, CD95 and CD27. Every sorted population had a purity above 95%. PBMCs were isolated right away by Lymphoprep density gradient centrifugation and were stained directly, without culture. So that batch effects would be minimized, each experiment stained and sorted samples in pairs, pairing one healthy donor with one patient. There are 19 amino acids in the CDR3, from cysteine to phenylalanine inclusive. CDR3 DNA is the only sequence kept; it has 57 bases, read in frame from the first base. CDR1 and CDR2, looked up from the germline V gene, are LGHNA and YNFKEQ. Trimming takes 4 bases off V and 4 bases off J; junction bases not matched to a gene: 15.

The data derive from a study of beta chain features in type 1 diabetes (dated by TCRdb to the late 2010s). In the study overall: No differences in mean age, gender distribution, total cell number or subset yield were found between patients and healthy donors. Regulatory and stem cell-like memory subsets were obtained from only 8 patients and about eight healthy donors, while naive and central memory subsets were obtained from all 30 or so donors. Across all samples, about 110 million sorted cells were examined, and cell number per subset correlated strongly with RNA yield. The study compared TCRB repertoires of sorted circulating CD4+ T cell subsets between recently diagnosed type 1 diabetes patients and matched healthy donors. On the study overall, not on this receptor specifically: Because small numbers of individuals were included in the HLA sub-analyses, any influence of HLA type on TCRB rearrangement was left unresolved. In all four CD4+ subsets, TCRB CDR3 length was moderately but significantly shorter in type 1 diabetes patients. At VDJ recombination sites, patients with type 1 diabetes made fewer insertions and deleted more nucleotides, a pattern implying thymic rearrangement abnormalities. Naive, central memory and regulatory TCRB repertoires appeared to be more similar among patients than among healthy donors. Shorter templates might be favored by PCR, yet because patient and control samples were amplified and corrected together, any such skew would affect both groups equally. Because cDNA was sequenced instead of genomic DNA, activated cells with high expression could be over-represented, although the groups did not differ in activation or CD3 levels.

The entire amount of isolated RNA was reverse transcribed using the High Capacity cDNA Reverse Transcription Kit, so the sequenced TCRB transcripts were expressed ones. Deep immunoSEQ sequencing was applied to naive, central memory and regulatory T cell samples, giving an average of roughly 3.5 million total reads per sample. Sorted cells were lysed in RLT buffer and RNA was extracted with DNase-treated RNeasy Micro or Mini kits, depending on cell number. Each cell subset was processed on its own to prevent cross-contamination, while patient and healthy donor samples were processed together. The immunoSEQ multiplex PCR was used to amplify TCRB sequences from cDNA, yielding 87-bp fragments that span the CDR3 region. Amplicons were sequenced on the Illumina HiSeq platform. In the original analysis: PCR bias was computationally corrected using synthetic template baselines, reads within Hamming distance 2 were collapsed, and singletons that could not be merged were discarded. Reads were aligned against IMGT to assign V, D and J genes, CDR3 length and insertions or deletions at six rearrangement sites. Within each subset, clonotype counts were normalized to the number of sorted cells before true diversity and Gini coefficients were calculated with the tcR R package. Repertoire sharing was quantified using the overlap coefficient calculated on TCRB nucleotide sequences. The immuneACCESS repertoire file appears here via TCRdb, limited to in-frame rearrangements. These files lack a portion of the clones; in checked studies, under half of the deficit traces to unresolved V genes, and the cause of the others is not known. V, J and clone size are those of that table, while D and trimming were read from the DNA. This sample gives 250,000 to 300,000 clones in total; around 7.3% of them show up just once. The ten largest make up 1% of the sample.

This TCR was recovered from a woman between 18 and 30 years old in good health. Sequenced input: central memory CD4+ T cells from blood. This sequence uses TRBV4-2 and TRBJ2-3; 12 central bases correspond to TRBD2. The CDR3 is CASSRRLASGGASADTQYF. The nucleotides are TGTGCCAGCAGCCGGCGACTCGCTAGCGGGGGGGCCAGCGCAGATACGCAGTATTTT.